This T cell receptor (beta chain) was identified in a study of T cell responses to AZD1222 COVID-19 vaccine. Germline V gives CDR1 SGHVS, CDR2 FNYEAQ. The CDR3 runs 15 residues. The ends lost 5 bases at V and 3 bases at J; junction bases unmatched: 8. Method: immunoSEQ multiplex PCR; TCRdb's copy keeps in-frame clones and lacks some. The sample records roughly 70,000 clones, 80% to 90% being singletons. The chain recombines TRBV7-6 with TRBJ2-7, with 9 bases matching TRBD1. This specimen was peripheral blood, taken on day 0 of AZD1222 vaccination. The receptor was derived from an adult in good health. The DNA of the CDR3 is TGTGCCAGCAGCCTCACAGGGGGCGCGTTCTACGAGCAGTACTTC. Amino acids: CASSLTGGAFYEQYF.